The 5 T cell receptor beta chains presented below share a single source sample, sequenced in a study of blood T cell repertoires in COVID-19. Sequencing used immunoSEQ multiplex PCR; TCRdb keeps in-frame clones, though not all of them. The repertoire holds about 130,000 clones, about 87% seen once, with approximately 3.3% in the top ten. Sequences were obtained from peripheral blood. The receptor set was obtained from a woman aged 60-75 years with acute or convalescent COVID-19.

The chain employs TRBV18 and TRBJ2-2; 7 bases map to TRBD1. The CDR3 consists of 15 residues. With V trimmed by 4 bases and J by 3 bases, 5 bases remained unmatched. CDR1 is KGHSH and CDR2 is LQKENI in the germline V gene. CDR3 in DNA: TGTGCCAGCTCACAACCGAGGGGGCACACCGGGGAGCTGTTTTTT. Its protein product is CASSQPRGHTGELFF.

The chain is built from TRBV29-1 and TRBJ2-7; 7 bases fit TRBD1. This CDR3 spans 14 amino acids. Germline values: CDR1 SQVTM, CDR2 ANQGSEA. The junction had 10 bases not matched to a gene; V was cut back by 5 bases and J by 3 bases. Written as DNA, the CDR3 is TGCAGCGTTCATACCGGGACAGAACTCTACGAGCAGTACTTC. This encodes CSVHTGTELYEQYF.

V usage is TRBV10-1 and J usage is TRBJ2-5; 7 bases are shared with TRBD1. The J segment lost 2 bases and the V segment lost 3 bases, leaving 12 bases of the junction unmatched. Germline-derived CDR1 and CDR2 are WNHNN and SYGVQD (reference sequence). The CDR3 spans 17 residues. The CDR3 DNA reads TGCGCCAGCAGTGATCTCCCGACAGGGATGGTGCAAGAGACCCAGTACTTC. It is translated as CASSDLPTGMVQETQYF.

This chain connects TRBV24-1 to TRBJ2-5; 10 bases map to TRBD1. Germline CDR1 and CDR2: KGHDR and SFDVKD. Trimming removed 3 bases from V and 3 bases from J; junction bases left unmatched: 3. The CDR3 covers 15 residues. The CDR3 loop is CATSDPGQGKETQYF. The CDR3 nucleotides read TGTGCCACCAGTGATCCGGGACAGGGGAAAGAGACCCAGTACTTC.

The chain joins TRBV3-1 (or the pseudogene TRBV3-2) to TRBJ2-1; 9 bases map to TRBD2. The CDR3 has 14 residues. Germline-derived CDR1 and CDR2 are LGHDT and YNNKEL (reference sequence). V dropped 4 bases and J dropped 3; count of bases not matched to a gene: 1. CDR3 sequence (DNA): TGTGCCAGCAGCCTTAGCGGGAGCTACAATGAGCAGTTCTTC. As protein: CASSLSGSYNEQFF.